The T cell receptor beta chain described here comes from a study of blood T cells in healthy people across ages. General study findings and limits: Naive CD4+ cells and diversity were both higher in long-lived donors than in aged donors.

As regards this clonotype: Its antigen remains unknown.

Sample-barcoded 5' priming and a J-beta primer mix drove a second PCR of roughly 6 to 12 cycles. Each sample provided no less than 2.5 million CDR3-containing paired-end reads. A single record per CDR3 protein comes from TCRdb applying MiXCR to the 5' RACE reads. The data show fewer than 950,000 distinct CDR3 sequences, with about 53% seen just once and under 50% held by the top ten. The CDR3 spans 15 residues. Germline assignment: CDR1 DFQATT and CDR2 SNEGSKA (reference sequence). Trimming left V 0 bases short and J 5 bases short, with 15 bases between. The sequenced sample was blood. V usage is TRBV20-1 and J usage is TRBJ2-3; a weak D match, TRBD2 (5 bases). This sequence originates from an older man in good health. The CDR3 DNA sequence: TGCAGTGCTAGAGATGGGAGAGGGCATGAAGATACGCAGTATTTT. Amino acids: CSARDGRGHEDTQYF.